This is a list of T cell receptor beta chains from one sample in a study of blood T cell repertoires in COVID-19. The data were produced by immunoSEQ multiplex PCR, yet TCRdb's version contains in-frame clones alone and is incomplete. The sample records roughly 200,000 clones, 80% to 90% being singletons. The sample consisted of peripheral blood. These receptors were obtained from a man younger than 35 with active or convalescent COVID-19. Each CDR3 is given with its conserved first and last residue.

J: TRBJ2-7
V: TRBV19
CDR3: CASSIQGRMIYEQYF

J: TRBJ2-2
V: TRBV28
CDR3: CASSRGSVQGSSSGELFF

J: TRBJ1-2
V: TRBV5-5
CDR3: CASSLAAGTDYGYTF

J: TRBJ1-2
V: TRBV20-1
CDR3: CSASLSRTGTGGYTF

J: TRBJ2-3
V: TRBV7-2
CDR3: CASSLDSGSDTQYF

J: TRBJ1-2
V: TRBV7-9
CDR3: CASQSWGPITF

J: TRBJ2-7
V: TRBV9
CDR3: CASSATANRAGEQYF

J: TRBJ2-7
V: TRBV5-1
CDR3: CASSMGQGNYEQYF

J: TRBJ2-7
V: TRBV25-1
CDR3: CASMGTGGREQYF

J: TRBJ1-2
V: TRBV2
CDR3: CASSPDRALRGYTF

J: TRBJ2-7
V: TRBV9
CDR3: CASSVDGGRSKEQYF

J: TRBJ1-2
V: TRBV6-5
CDR3: CASSRPVDRNYGYTF

J: TRBJ2-2
V: TRBV10-3
CDR3: CAISESPGQATNTGELFF

J: TRBJ1-1
V: TRBV10-3
CDR3: CAISGGPTGVNTEAFF

J: TRBJ2-2
V: TRBV19
CDR3: CASLDRGLTGELFF

J: TRBJ2-4
V: TRBV7-9
CDR3: CASSLRELAKNIQYF

J: TRBJ2-7
V: TRBV7-2
CDR3: CASSFRDKGTSPNNEQYF

J: TRBJ2-1
V: TRBV4-2
CDR3: CASSQQPGLAGPNEQFF

J: TRBJ2-4
V: TRBV6-5
CDR3: CATRFSHQAKNIQYF

J: TRBJ2-1
V: TRBV5-1
CDR3: CASSLGASGGNEQFF

J: TRBJ1-3
V: TRBV30
CDR3: CAVGRSSGNTIYF

J: TRBJ2-1
V: TRBV19
CDR3: CASSMGLVYEQFF

J: TRBJ1-1
V: TRBV6-1
CDR3: CASSDRQGNTEAFF

J: TRBJ2-1
V: TRBV27
CDR3: CASSLSHNEQFF

J: TRBJ2-2
V: TRBV6-1
CDR3: CASSEGVGRATGELFF

J: TRBJ2-7
V: TRBV30
CDR3: CAWSAPIEQYF

J: TRBJ2-7
V: TRBV11-2
CDR3: CASSLELAGGYEQYF

J: TRBJ1-3
V: TRBV5-1
CDR3: CASSLGGQQSGNTIYF

J: TRBJ2-1
V: TRBV9
CDR3: CASSFTLAGNNEQFF

J: TRBJ2-7
V: TRBV3-1/TRBV3-2
CDR3: CASSHVTRTSGMNEQYF

J: TRBJ2-2
V: TRBV5-5
CDR3: CASSTTGVAGELFF

J: TRBJ2-7
V: TRBV6-1
CDR3: CASSARIAGVKHEQYF

J: TRBJ1-1
V: TRBV6-5
CDR3: CASSSDRGRGTAEAFF

J: TRBJ1-4
V: TRBV7-8
CDR3: CASSLYQGKLFF

J: TRBJ2-3
V: TRBV24-1
CDR3: CATSDSGVGRDTQYF

J: TRBJ1-2
V: TRBV5-5
CDR3: CASSTDRANYGYTF

J: TRBJ1-5
V: TRBV27
CDR3: CASRPGQGIYSNQPQHF

J: TRBJ1-2
V: TRBV30
CDR3: CAWNKDRGYGYTF

J: TRBJ2-2
V: TRBV5-6
CDR3: CASSLVVTGGHGELFF

J: TRBJ2-5
V: TRBV18
CDR3: CASSPSGTIRKTQYF

J: TRBJ1-2
V: TRBV5-6
CDR3: CASSVTQNYGYTF

J: TRBJ2-5
V: TRBV28
CDR3: CASSTRQGRPETQYF

J: TRBJ2-7
V: TRBV7-2
CDR3: CASSLAGQGAYEQYF

J: TRBJ2-5
V: TRBV3-1/TRBV3-2
CDR3: CASSQSGTSVNQETQYF

J: TRBJ2-2
V: TRBV27
CDR3: CASSLLNTGELFF

J: TRBJ1-4
V: TRBV28
CDR3: CASSFMGGNEKLFF

J: TRBJ1-2
V: TRBV19
CDR3: CASSSHGGGGYTF

J: TRBJ2-7
V: TRBV4-2
CDR3: CASSTSGTDSYEQYF

J: TRBJ1-2
V: TRBV27
CDR3: CASSLSGGTDGYTF

J: TRBJ1-4
V: TRBV11-2
CDR3: CASSLSISGEGEKLFF

J: TRBJ2-1
V: TRBV19
CDR3: CASSIGVRGTSYNEQFF

J: TRBJ2-5
V: TRBV24-1
CDR3: CATSAGQNLEETQYF

J: TRBJ1-2
V: TRBV28
CDR3: CASSKAQGTYGGYTF